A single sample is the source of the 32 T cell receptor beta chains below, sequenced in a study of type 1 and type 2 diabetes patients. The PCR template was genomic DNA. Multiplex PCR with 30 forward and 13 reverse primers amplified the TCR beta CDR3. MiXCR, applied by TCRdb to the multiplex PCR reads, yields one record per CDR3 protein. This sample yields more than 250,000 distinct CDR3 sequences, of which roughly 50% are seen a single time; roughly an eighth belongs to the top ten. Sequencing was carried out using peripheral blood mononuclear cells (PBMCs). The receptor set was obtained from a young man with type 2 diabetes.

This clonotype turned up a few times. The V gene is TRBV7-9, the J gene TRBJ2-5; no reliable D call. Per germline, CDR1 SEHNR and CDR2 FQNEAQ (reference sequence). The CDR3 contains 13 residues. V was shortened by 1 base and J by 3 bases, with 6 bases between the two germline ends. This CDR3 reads CASSLEYEETQYF. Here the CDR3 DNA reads TGTGCCAGCAGCTTAGAGTACGAAGAGACCCAGTACTTC.

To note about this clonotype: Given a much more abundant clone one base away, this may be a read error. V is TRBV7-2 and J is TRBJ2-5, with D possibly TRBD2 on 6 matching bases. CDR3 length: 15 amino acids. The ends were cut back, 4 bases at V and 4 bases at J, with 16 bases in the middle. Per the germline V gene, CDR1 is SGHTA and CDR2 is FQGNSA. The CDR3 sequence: CASSSALGSGETQYF. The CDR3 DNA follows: TGTGCCAGCAGCTCAGCGCTCGGTAGCGGAGAGACCCAGTACTTC.

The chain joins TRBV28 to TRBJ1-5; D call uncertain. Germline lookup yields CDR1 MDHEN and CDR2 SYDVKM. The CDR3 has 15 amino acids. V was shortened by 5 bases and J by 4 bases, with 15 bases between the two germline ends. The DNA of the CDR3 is TGTGCCAGCAGTGAAAGGGAGGGCCAGAATCAGCCCCAGCATTTT. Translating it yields CASSEREGQNQPQHF.

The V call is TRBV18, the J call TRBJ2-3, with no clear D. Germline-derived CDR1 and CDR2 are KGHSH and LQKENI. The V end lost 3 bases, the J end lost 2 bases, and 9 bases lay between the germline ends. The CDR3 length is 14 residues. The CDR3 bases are TGTGCCAGCTCACCGGGAAGGTCCACAGATACGCAGTATTTT. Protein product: CASSPGRSTDTQYF.

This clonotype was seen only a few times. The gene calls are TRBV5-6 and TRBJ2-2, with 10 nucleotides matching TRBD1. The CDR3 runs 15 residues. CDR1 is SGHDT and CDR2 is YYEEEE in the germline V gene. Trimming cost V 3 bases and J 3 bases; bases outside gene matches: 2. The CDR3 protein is CASSSGTGDTGELFF. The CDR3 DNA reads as TGTGCCAGCAGCTCCGGGACAGGGGACACCGGGGAGCTGTTTTTT.

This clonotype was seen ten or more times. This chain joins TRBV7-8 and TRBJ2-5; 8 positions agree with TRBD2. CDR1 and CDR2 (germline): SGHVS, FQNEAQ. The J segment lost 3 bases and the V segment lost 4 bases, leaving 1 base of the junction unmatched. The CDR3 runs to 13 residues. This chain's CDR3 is CASSSGLEETQYF. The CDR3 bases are TGTGCCAGCAGCTCGGGACTAGAAGAGACCCAGTACTTC.

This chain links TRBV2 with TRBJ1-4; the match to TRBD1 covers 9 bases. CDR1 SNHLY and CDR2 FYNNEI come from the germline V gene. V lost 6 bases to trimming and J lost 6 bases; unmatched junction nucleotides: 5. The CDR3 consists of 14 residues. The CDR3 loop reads CASSQTGGDEKLFF. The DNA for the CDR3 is TGTGCCAGCAGCCAGACAGGGGGGGATGAAAAACTGTTTTTT. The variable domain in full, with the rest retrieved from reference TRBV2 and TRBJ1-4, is EPEVTQTPSHQVTQMGQEVILRCVPISNHLYFYWYRQILGQKVEFLVSFYNNEISEKSEIFDDQFSVERPDGSNFTLKIRSTKLEDSAMYFCASSQTGGDEKLFFGSGTQLSVL.

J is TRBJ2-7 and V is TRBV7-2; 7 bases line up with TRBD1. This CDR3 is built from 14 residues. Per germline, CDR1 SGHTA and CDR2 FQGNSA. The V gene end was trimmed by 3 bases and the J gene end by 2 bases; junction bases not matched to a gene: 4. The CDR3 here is CASSLAGTAYEQYF. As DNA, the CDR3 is TGTGCCAGCAGCTTGGCCGGGACAGCCTACGAGCAGTACTTC.

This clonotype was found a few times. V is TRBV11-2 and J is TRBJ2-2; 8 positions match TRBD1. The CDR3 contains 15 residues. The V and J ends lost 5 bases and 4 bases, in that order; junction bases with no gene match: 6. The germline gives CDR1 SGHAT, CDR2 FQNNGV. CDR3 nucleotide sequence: TGTGCCAGCAGCAAAAGGACAGGGTCCACCGGGGAGCTGTTTTTT. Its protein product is CASSKRTGSTGELFF.

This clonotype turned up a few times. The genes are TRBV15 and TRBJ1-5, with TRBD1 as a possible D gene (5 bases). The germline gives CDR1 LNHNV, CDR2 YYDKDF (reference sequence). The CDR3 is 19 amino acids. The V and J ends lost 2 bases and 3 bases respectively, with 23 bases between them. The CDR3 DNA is TGTGCCACCAGCAGACCGGGACGGGCATTAATCGGGGACAATCAGCCCCAGCATTTT. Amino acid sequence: CATSRPGRALIGDNQPQHF. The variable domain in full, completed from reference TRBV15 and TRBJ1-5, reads DAMVIQNPRYQVTQFGKPVTLSCSQTLNHNVMYWYQQKSSQAPKLLFHYYDKDFNNEADTPDNFQSRRPNTSFCFLDIRSPGLGDTAMYLCATSRPGRALIGDNQPQHFGDGTRLSIL.

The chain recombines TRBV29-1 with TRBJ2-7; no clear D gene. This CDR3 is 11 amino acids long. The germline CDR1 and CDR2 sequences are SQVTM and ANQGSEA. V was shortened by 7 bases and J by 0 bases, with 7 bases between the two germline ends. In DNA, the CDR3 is TGCAGCGCTACCGTCTCCTACGAGCAGTACTTC. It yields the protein CSATVSYEQYF.

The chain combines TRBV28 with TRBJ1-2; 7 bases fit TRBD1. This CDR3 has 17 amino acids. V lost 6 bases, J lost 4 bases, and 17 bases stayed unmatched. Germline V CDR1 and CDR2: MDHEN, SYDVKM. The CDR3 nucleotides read TGTGCCAGCAGGTCGGGACAGCCTCGCATTTTTTCCTATGGCTACACCTTC. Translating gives CASRSGQPRIFSYGYTF.

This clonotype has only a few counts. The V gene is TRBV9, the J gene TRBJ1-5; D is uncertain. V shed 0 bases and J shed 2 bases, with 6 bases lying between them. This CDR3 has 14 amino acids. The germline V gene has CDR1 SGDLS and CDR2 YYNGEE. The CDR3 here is CASSVDSGNQPQHF. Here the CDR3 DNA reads TGTGCCAGCAGCGTAGATTCGGGCAATCAGCCCCAGCATTTT.

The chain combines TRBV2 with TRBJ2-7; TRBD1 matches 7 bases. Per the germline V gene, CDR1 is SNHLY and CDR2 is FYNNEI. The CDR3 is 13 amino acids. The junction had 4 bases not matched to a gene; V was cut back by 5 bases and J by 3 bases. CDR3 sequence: CASSSWTGYEQYF. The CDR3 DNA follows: TGTGCCAGCAGTTCGTGGACAGGCTACGAGCAGTACTTC.

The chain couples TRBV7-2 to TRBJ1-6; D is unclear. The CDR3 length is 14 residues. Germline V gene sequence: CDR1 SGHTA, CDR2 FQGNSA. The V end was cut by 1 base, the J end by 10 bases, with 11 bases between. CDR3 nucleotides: TGTGCCAGCAGCTTAGGGCGTACCGTATCACCCCTCCACTTT. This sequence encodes CASSLGRTVSPLHF.

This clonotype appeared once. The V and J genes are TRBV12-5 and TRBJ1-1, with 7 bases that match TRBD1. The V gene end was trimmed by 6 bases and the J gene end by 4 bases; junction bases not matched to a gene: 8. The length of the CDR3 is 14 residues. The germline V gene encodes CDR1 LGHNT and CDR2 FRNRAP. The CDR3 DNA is TGTGCTAGTGGCCCGACAGGGCTTAGCACTGAAGCTTTCTTT. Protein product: CASGPTGLSTEAFF.

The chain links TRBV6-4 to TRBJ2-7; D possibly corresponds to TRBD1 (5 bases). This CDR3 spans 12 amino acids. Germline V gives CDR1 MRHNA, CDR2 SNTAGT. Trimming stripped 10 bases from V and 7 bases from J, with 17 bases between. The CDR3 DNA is TGTGCCACCCGACAGCCGCTCGGGGAGCAGTACTTC. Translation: CATRQPLGEQYF.

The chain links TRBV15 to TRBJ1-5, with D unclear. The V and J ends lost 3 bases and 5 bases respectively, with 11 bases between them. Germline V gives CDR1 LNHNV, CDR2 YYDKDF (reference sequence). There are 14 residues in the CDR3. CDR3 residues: CATSSPFRDQPQHF. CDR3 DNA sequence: TGTGCCACCAGCAGTCCCTTTCGGGATCAGCCCCAGCATTTT.

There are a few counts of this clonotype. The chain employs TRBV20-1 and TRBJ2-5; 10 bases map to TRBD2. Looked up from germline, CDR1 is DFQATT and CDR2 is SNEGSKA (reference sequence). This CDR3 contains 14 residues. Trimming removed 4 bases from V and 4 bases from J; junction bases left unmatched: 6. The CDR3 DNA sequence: TGCAGTGCTAACCTAGCGGGGGCCGGAGAGACCCAGTACTTC. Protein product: CSANLAGAGETQYF.

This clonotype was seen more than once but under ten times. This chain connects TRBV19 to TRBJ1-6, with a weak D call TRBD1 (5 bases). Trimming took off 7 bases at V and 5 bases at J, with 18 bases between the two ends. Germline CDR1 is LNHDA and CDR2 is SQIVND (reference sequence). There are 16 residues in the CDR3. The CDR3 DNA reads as TGTGCCAGTAACCGACGGCGGGCAGGGAATAATTCACCCCTCCACTTT. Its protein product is CASNRRRAGNNSPLHF.

The DNA for the CDR3 is TGTGCCAGCAGCGTAAACTTGGGCGGGGTGACCTACGAGCAGTACTTC. Its protein product is CASSVNLGGVTYEQYF. The chain uses TRBV7-2 and TRBJ2-7; the D gene is possibly TRBD2 (6 bases). This CDR3 has 16 residues. CDR1 SGHTA and CDR2 FQGNSA come from the germline V gene. V was clipped by 5 bases and J by 2 bases, with 19 bases between them.

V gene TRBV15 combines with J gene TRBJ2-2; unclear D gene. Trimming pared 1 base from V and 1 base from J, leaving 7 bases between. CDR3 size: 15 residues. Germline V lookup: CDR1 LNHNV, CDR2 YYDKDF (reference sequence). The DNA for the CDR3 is TGTGCCACCAGCAGAGGGGTAGGGAACACCGGGGAGCTGTTTTTT. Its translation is CATSRGVGNTGELFF.

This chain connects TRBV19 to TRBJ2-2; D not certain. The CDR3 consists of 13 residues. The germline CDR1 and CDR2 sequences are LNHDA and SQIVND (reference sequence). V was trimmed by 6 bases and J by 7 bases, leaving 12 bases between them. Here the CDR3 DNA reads TGTGCCAGTAGCCCCCCCCCCGGCGGGGAGCTGTTTTTT. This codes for CASSPPPGGELFF. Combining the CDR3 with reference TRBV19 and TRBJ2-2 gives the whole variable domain DGGITQSPKYLFRKEGQNVTLSCEQNLNHDAMYWYRQDPGQGLRLIYYSQIVNDFQKGDIAEGYSVSREKKESFPLTVTSAQKNPTAFYLCASSPPPGGELFFGEGSRLTVL.

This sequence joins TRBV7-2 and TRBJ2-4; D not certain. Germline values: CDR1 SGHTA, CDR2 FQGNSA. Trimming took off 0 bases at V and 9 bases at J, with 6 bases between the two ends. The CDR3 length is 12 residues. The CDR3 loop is CASSLAGGIQYF. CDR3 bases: TGTGCCAGCAGCTTAGCTGGTGGCATTCAGTACTTC.

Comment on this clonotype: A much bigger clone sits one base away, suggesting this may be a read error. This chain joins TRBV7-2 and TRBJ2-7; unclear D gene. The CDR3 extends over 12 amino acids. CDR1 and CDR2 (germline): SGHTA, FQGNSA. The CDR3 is CASSLAGYERYF. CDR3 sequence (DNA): TGTGCCAGCAGCTTAGCCGGGTACGAGCGGTACTTC.

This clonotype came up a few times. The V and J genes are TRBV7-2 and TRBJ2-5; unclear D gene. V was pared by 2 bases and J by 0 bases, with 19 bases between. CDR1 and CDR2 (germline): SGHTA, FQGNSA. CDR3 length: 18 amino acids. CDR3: CASSLRVGDNPYQETQYF. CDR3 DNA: TGTGCCAGCAGCTTAAGGGTCGGCGATAACCCGTACCAAGAGACCCAGTACTTC.

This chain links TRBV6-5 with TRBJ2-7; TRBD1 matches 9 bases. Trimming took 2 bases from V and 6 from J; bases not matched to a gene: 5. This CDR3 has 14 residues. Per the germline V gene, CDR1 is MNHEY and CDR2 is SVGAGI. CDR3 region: CASSYPGQGSEQYF. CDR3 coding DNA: TGTGCCAGCAGTTACCCGGGACAGGGTAGCGAGCAGTACTTC.

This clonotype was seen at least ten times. CDR3 bases: TGTGCCAGCAGCACTACAGTCGAGCAGTACTTC. Translated: CASSTTVEQYF. This sequence joins TRBV7-2 and TRBJ2-7; D gene uncertain. CDR3 length: 11 residues. Trimming left V 5 bases short and J 6 bases short, with 8 bases between. Germline V gene data show CDR1 as SGHTA and CDR2 as FQGNSA. The full variable domain, completed using reference TRBV7-2 and TRBJ2-7, is GAGVSQSPSNKVTEKGKDVELRCDPISGHTALYWYRQSLGQGLEFLIYFQGNSAPDKSGLPSDRFSAERTGGSVSTLTIQRTQQEDSAVYLCASSTTVEQYFGPGTRLTVT.

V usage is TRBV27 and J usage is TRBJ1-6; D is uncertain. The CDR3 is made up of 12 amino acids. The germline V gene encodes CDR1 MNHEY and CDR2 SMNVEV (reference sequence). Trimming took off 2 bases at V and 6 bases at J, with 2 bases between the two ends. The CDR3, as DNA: TGTGCCAGCAGTTTAGCTAATTCACCCCTCCACTTT. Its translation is CASSLANSPLHF.

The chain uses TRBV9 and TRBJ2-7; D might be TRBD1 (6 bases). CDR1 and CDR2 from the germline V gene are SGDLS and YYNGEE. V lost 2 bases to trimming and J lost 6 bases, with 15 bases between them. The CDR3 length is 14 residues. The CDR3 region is CASSVRTTGSEQYF. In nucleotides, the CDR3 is TGTGCCAGCAGCGTGAGAACAACAGGGTCCGAGCAGTACTTC.

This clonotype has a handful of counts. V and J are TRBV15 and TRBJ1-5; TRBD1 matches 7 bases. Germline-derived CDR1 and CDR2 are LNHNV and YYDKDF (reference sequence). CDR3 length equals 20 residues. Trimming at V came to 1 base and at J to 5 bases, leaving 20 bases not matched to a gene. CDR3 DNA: TGTGCCACCAGCAGAGCCAAGCCCCGAGGTTTGCGGGACAGTTATCAGCCCCAGCATTTT. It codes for CATSRAKPRGLRDSYQPQHF.

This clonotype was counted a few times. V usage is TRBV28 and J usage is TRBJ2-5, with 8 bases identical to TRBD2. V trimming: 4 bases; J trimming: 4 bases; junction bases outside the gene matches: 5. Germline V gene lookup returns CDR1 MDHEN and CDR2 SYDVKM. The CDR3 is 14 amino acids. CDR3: CASSYFSGGETQYF. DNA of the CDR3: TGTGCCAGCAGTTATTTCAGCGGGGGAGAGACCCAGTACTTC.